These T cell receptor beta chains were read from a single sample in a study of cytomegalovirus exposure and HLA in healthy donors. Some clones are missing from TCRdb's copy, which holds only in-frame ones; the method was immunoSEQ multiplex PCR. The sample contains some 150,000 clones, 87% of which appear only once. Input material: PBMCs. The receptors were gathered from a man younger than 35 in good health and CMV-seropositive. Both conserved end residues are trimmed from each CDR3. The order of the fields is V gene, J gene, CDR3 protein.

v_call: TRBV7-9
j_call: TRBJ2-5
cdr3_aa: ASSLRQAPMMQTQY

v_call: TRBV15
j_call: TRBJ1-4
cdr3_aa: ATSLGGQGREKLF

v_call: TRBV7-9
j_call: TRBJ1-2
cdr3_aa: ASSPRQTAT

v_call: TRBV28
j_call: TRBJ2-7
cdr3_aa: ASSFGGVSYEQY

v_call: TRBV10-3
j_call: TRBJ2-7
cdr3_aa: AISGWGSTYEQY

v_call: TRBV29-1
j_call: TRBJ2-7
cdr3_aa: SFSLAGIAYEQY

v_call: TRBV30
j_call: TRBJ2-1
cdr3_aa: AWSVPGGGFYNEQF

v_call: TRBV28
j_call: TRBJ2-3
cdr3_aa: ALKRGGADTQY

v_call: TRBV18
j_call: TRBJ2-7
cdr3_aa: ASSASGEDEQY

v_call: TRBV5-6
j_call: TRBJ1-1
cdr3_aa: ASGGGSTEAF

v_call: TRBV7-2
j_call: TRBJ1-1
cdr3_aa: ASSRRTLTNTEAF

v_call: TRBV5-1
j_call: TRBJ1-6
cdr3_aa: ASRATGGKDSPLH

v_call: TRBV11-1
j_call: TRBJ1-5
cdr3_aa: ASSRGPRGQPQH

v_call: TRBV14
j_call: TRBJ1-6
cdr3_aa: ASSQLILRDSPLH

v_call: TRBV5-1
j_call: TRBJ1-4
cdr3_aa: ASSRGGGEKLF

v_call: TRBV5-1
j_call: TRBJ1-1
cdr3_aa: ASSSPGDTEAF

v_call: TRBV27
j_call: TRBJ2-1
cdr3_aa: ASSPWVRSDEQF

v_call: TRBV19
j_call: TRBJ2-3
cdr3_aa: ASSPRGAADTQY

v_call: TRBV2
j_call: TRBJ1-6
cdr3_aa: ASSGDIVYNSPLH

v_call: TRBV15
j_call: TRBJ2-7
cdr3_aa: ATSRNRGAYEQY

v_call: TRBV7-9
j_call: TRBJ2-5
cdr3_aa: ASSLWTDQETQY

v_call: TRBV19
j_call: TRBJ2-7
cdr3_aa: ASSMGGQGSYEQY

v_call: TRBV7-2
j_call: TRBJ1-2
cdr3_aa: ASKISQGALGYT

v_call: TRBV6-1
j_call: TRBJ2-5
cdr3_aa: ASRHWTDQETQY

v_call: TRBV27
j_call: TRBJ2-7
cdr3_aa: ATHKGGERSYEQY

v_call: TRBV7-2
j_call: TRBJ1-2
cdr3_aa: ASSYDTGSYGYT

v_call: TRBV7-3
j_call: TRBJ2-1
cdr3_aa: ASSLRGEQF

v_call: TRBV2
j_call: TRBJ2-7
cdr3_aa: ASSGQVRGSEQY

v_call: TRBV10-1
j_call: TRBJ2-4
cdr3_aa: ASSNGQGDEY

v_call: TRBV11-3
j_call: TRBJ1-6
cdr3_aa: ASSLTAYNSPLH

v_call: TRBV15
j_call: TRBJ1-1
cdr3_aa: ATSLWDSEAF

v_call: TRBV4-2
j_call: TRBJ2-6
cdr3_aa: ASSQGASSGANVLT

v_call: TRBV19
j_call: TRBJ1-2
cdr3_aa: ASSSGRFGYT

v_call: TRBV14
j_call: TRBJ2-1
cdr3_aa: ASSQAGTVQF

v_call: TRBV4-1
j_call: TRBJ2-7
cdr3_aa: ASSPVGGGYEQY

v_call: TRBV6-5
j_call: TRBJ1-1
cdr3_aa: ASRLTEYTEAF

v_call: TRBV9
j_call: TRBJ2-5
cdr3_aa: ASSVEDRGRLETQY

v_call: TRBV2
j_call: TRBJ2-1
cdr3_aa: ASSPQRGPYNEQF

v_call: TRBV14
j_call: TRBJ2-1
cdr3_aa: ASSPGTGVEQF

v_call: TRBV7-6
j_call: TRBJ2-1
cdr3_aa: ASSSRLDNEQF

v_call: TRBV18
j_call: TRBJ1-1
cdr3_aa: ASSPPVAKTNTEAF

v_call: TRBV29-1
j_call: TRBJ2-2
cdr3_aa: SVDFSGELF

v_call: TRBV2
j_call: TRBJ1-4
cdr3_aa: ASRVPGQLTTNEKLF

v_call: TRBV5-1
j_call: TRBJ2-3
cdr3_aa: ASSLGQGWDTQY

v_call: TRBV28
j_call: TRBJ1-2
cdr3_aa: ASSVGAYGYT

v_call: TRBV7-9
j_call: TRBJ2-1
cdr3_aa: ASSLVAGGRDNEQF

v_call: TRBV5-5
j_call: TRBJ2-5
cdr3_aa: ASSLWEGDETQY

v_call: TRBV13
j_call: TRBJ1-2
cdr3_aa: ASSLTRTAPDYGYT

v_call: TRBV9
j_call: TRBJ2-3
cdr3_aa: ASSGTSGTDTQY

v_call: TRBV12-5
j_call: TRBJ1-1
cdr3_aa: ASGYGDEAF

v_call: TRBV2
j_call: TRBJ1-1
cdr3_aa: ASSVDRKTNTEAF

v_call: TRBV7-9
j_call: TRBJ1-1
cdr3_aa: ASTLTGGGTEAF

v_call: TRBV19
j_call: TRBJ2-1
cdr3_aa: ASSGLHALGNEQF

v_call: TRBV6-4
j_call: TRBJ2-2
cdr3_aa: ASSASDSDRTNTGELF

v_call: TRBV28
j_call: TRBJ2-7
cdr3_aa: ASSPMGQGRDEQY

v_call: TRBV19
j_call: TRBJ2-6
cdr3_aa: ASSTTGSGANVLT